These 8 T cell receptor beta chains were all obtained from the same sample, sequenced in a study of T-cell memory formation after mild COVID-19. TCRdb re-derived calls from the 5' RACE reads in MiXCR, one entry per CDR3 protein. The data hold about 320,000 distinct CDR3 sequences, with roughly an eighth observed a single time. The sequenced sample was PBMCs or a T cell subset sorted from them (not recorded which). These receptors were taken from a man in his late teens or twenties who had mild COVID-19 (a few samples of this study predate the infection). Cell type and time point are not known.

This clonotype was observed many times. The chain carries TRBV7-8 and TRBJ2-2; D may be TRBD1 (5 bases). V shed 10 bases and J shed 0 bases, with 12 bases lying between them. CDR1 SGHVS and CDR2 FQNEAQ come from the germline V gene. The CDR3 is 14 amino acids. In DNA form, the CDR3 reads TGTGCCACCAGGGTGTTCCCGAACACCGGGGAGCTGTTTTTT. Its protein is CATRVFPNTGELFF.

This chain joins TRBV7-9 and TRBJ2-2, with D tentatively TRBD1 (6 bases). The CDR3 is 17 residues long. The germline V gene has CDR1 SEHNR and CDR2 FQNEAQ (reference sequence). The V and J ends lost 6 bases and 1 base respectively, with 18 bases between them. CDR3 loop: CASSHPTGTLNTGELFF. CDR3 in DNA: TGTGCCAGCAGTCACCCGACCGGGACATTGAACACCGGGGAGCTGTTTTTT.

This chain uses TRBV2 with TRBJ2-1; 9 nucleotides line up with TRBD2. Losses at the gene ends were 4 bases for V and 8 bases for J; bases not matched to a gene: 6. The germline V gene encodes CDR1 SNHLY and CDR2 FYNNEI. This CDR3 has 14 residues. The CDR3 region has the DNA TGTGCCAGCAGTGCCAGCGGGGGGAACGATGAGCAGTTCTTC. Amino acids: CASSASGGNDEQFF.

This clonotype has at least ten counts. V usage is TRBV20-1 and J usage is TRBJ2-2; a possible D gene is TRBD1 (6 bases). V gave up 1 base and J gave up 11 bases, with 17 bases separating them. CDR3 length equals 14 residues. From germline, CDR1 is DFQATT and CDR2 SNEGSKA (reference sequence). The CDR3 sequence is CSARARDTAAELFF. CDR3 DNA sequence: TGCAGTGCTAGAGCCCGGGACACAGCCGCAGAGCTGTTTTTT.

This clonotype has only a few counts. The chain recombines TRBV6-6 with TRBJ2-5; D is perhaps TRBD1 (6 bases). The V and J ends lost 7 bases and 2 bases respectively, with 11 bases between them. The CDR3 sequence is 13 residues long. Per germline, CDR1 MNHNY and CDR2 SVGAGI (reference sequence). CDR3 residues: CASIGDRQETQYF. The CDR3 DNA reads TGTGCCAGCATTGGCGACAGGCAAGAGACCCAGTACTTC.

This clonotype was counted only a few times. This chain links TRBV29-1 with TRBJ2-3; the match to TRBD2 covers 9 bases. V trimming: 6 bases; J trimming: 4 bases; junction bases outside the gene matches: 14. Germline values: CDR1 SQVTM, CDR2 ANQGSEA. This CDR3 is built from 16 residues. CDR3 nucleotide sequence: TGCAGCGTCCGAGCTAGTAGTAGCGGGGGTCCAGATACGCAGTATTTT. The encoded protein is CSVRASSSGGPDTQYF.

In its sample, this clonotype was seen many times. The chain links TRBV12-3 or TRBV12-4 to TRBJ2-1, with 12 bases fitting TRBD1. CDR3 length: 16 residues. V gave up 8 bases and J gave up 0 bases; unmatched junction bases: 5. The CDR3 nucleotides read TGTGCCAGCGCGGGACAGGGGGCGAGCTCCTACAATGAGCAGTTCTTC. Protein: CASAGQGASSYNEQFF.

The chain is built from TRBV6-6 and TRBJ2-3; D remains unclear. Germline assignment: CDR1 MNHNY and CDR2 SVGAGI (reference sequence). Trimming removed 5 bases from V and 0 bases from J, with 12 bases in between. This CDR3 spans 15 amino acids. CDR3 amino acids: CASSLSSPSTDTQYF. CDR3 bases: TGTGCCAGCAGTCTTAGCTCCCCAAGCACAGATACGCAGTATTTT.